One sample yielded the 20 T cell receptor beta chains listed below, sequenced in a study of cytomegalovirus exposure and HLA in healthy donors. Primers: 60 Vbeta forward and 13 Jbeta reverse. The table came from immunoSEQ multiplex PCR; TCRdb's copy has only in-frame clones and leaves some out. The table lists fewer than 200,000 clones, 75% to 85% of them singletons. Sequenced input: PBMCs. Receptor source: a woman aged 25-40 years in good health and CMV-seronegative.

CDR3 DNA: TGTGCCAGCAGCCTATCGGGTCGAACCTACGAGCAGTACTTC. It specifies CASSLSGRTYEQYF. V is TRBV7-9 and J is TRBJ2-7, with D uncertain. Germline V CDR1 and CDR2: SEHNR, FQNEAQ (reference sequence). Trimming cost V 5 bases and J 2 bases, with 13 bases left between them. The CDR3 sequence is 14 residues long.

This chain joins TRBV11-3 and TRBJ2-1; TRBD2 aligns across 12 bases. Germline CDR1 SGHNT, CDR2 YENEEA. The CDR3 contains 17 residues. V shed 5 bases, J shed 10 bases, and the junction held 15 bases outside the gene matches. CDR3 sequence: CASSQGLAGTLQREQFF. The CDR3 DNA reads TGTGCCAGCAGCCAAGGACTAGCGGGAACTTTACAGCGGGAGCAGTTCTTC. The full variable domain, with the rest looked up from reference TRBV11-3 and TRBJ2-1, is EAGVVQSPRYKIIEKKQPVAFWCNPISGHNTLYWYLQNLGQGPELLIRYENEEAVDDSQLPKDRFSAERLKGVDSTLKIQPAELGDSAVYLCASSQGLAGTLQREQFFGPGTRLTVL.

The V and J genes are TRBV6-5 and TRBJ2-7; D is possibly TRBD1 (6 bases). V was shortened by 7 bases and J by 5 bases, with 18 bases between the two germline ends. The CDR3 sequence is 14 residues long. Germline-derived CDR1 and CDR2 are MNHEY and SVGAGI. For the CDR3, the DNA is TGTGCCAGCACTAGACCGGAGGCAGGGGACGAGCAGTACTTC. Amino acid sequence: CASTRPEAGDEQYF.

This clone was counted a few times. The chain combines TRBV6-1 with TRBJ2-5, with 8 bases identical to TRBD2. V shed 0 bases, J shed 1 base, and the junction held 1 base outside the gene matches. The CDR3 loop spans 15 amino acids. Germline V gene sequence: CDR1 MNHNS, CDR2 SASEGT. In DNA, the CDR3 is TGTGCCAGCAGTGAAGCGGCGGGGGGCCAAGAGACCCAGTACTTC. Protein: CASSEAAGGQETQYF.

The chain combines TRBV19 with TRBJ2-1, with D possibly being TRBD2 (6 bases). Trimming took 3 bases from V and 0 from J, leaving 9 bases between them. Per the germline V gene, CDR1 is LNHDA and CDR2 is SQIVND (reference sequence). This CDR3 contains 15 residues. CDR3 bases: TGTGCCAGTAGTATCTCCGGGAGCTCCTACAATGAGCAGTTCTTC. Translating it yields CASSISGSSYNEQFF.

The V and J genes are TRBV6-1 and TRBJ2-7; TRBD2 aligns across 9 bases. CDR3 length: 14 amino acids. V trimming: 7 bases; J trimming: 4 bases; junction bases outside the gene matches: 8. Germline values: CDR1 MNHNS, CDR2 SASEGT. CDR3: CASMRGGGAYEQYF. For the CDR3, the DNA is TGTGCCAGCATGCGAGGCGGGGGGGCTTACGAGCAGTACTTC.

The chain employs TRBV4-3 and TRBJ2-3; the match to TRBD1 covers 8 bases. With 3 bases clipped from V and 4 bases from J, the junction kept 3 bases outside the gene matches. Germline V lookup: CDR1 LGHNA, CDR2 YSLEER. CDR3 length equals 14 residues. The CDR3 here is CASSQRTGSDTQYF. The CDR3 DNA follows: TGCGCCAGCAGCCAGCGGACAGGGTCAGATACGCAGTATTTT.

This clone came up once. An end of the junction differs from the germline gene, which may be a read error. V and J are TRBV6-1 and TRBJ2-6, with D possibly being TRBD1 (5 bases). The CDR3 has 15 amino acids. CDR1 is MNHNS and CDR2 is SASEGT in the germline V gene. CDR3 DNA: TGTGCCAGCAGGGAGACGGTCTCTGGGGCCAACGGCCTGACTTTC. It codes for CASRETVSGANGLTF.

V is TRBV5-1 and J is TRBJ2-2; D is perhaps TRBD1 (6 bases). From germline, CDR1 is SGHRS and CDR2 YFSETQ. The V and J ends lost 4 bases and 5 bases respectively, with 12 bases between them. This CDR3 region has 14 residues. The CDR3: CASSAQTGTGELFF. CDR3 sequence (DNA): TGCGCCAGCAGCGCCCAGACAGGTACCGGGGAGCTGTTTTTT.

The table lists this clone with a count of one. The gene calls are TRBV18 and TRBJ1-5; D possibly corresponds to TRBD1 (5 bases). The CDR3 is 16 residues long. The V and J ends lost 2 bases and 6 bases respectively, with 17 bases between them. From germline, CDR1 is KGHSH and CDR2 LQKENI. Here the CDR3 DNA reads TGTGCCAGCTCACCAAAGCCCGGACAAGTGAGTCAGCCCCAGCATTTT. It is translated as CASSPKPGQVSQPQHF.

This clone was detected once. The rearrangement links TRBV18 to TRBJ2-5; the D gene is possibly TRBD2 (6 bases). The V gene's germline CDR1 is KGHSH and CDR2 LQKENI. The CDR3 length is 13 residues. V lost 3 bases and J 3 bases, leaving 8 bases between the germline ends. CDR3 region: CASSPGGEETQYF. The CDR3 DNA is TGTGCCAGCTCACCGGGGGGAGAAGAGACCCAGTACTTC.

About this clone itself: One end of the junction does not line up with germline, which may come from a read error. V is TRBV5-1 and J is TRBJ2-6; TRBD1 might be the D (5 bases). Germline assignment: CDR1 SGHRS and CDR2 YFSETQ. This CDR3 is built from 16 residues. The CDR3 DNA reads TGCGCCAGCAGCTTGCCTAGGGGTTCTGGGGCCAACGGCCTGACTTTC. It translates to CASSLPRGSGANGLTF.

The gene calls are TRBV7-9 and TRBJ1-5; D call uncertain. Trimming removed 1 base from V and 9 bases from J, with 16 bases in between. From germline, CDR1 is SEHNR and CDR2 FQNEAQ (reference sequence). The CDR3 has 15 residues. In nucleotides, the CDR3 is TGTGCCAGCAGCTTAGGGCGGCCGGAACCGGTGCCCCAGCATTTT. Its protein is CASSLGRPEPVPQHF.

The CDR3 is CASSGGATVDRAGELFF. For the CDR3, the DNA is TGTGCCAGCAGTGGAGGGGCGACGGTGGACAGGGCCGGGGAGCTGTTTTTT. J is TRBJ2-2 and V is TRBV6-1, with 8 positions matching TRBD1. The CDR3 loop spans 17 amino acids. Germline V CDR1 and CDR2: MNHNS, SASEGT. V dropped 4 bases and J dropped 6; count of bases not matched to a gene: 13.

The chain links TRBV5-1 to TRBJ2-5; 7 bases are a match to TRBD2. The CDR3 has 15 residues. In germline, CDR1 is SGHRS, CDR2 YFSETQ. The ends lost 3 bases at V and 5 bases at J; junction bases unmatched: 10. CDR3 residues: CASSWEGNTWETQYF. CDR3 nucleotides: TGCGCCAGCAGCTGGGAGGGCAATACCTGGGAGACCCAGTACTTC.

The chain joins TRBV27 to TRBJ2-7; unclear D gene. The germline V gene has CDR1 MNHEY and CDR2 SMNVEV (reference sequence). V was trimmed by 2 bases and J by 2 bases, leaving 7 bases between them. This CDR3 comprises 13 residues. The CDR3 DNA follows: TGTGCCAGCAGTTTAAAGAGAGCCTACGAGCAGTACTTC. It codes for CASSLKRAYEQYF.

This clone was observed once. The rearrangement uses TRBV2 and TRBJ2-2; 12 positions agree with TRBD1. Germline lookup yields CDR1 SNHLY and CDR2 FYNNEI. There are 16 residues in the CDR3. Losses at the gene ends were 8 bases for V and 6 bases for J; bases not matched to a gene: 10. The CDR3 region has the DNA TGTGCCAGCCTTCAAAAGGGACAGGGGGCCGCCGGGGAGCTGTTTTTT. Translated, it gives CASLQKGQGAAGELFF.

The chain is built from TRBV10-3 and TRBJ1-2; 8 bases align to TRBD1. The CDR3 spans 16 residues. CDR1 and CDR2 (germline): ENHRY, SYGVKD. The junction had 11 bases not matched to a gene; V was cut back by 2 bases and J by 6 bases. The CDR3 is CAISEPWTGREDGYTF. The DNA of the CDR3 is TGTGCCATCAGTGAGCCCTGGACAGGGAGGGAGGATGGCTACACCTTC.

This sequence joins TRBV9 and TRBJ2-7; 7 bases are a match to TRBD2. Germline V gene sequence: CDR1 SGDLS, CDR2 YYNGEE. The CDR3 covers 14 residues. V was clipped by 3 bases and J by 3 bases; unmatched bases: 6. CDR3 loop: CASSGGGPSYEQYF. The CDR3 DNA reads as TGTGCCAGCAGCGGGGGGGGACCTAGCTACGAGCAGTACTTC.

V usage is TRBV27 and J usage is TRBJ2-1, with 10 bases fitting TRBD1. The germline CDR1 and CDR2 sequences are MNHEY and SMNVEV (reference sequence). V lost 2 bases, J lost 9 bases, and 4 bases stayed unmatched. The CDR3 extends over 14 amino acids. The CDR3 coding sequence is TGTGCCAGCAGTTTAGCGACAGGGGGCGTTGAGCAGTTCTTC. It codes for CASSLATGGVEQFF.